This entry is about one TCR beta chain. The data derive from a study of PD-L1 blockade in urothelial cancer. Germline V gene lookup returns CDR1 MNHEY and CDR2 SMNVEV (reference sequence). Trimming at V came to 5 bases and at J to 5 bases, leaving 5 bases not matched to a gene. This CDR3 has 14 amino acids. The data were produced by immunoSEQ multiplex PCR, yet TCRdb's version contains in-frame clones alone and is incomplete. The data hold under 80,000 clones, with approximately 80% observed a single time. Time point given: pretreatment peripheral blood. Disease in patients was locally advanced or metastatic urothelial carcinoma.

The receptor's source is a man between 65 and 79 years old with urothelial cancer. The material was PBMCs, obtained around atezolizumab (anti-PD-L1) treatment. This sequence joins TRBV27 and TRBJ2-3; TRBD1 agrees at 9 bases. This CDR3 reads CASSRTGAEDTQYF. Here the CDR3 DNA reads TGTGCCAGCAGTCGGACAGGGGCAGAAGATACGCAGTATTTT.